The clone carrying this T cell receptor (beta chain) was detected many times. The target antigen is unknown. This sample is part of a study of early T cells in non-severe SARS-CoV-2 infection. Study as a whole: Unsorted whole-blood RNA was sequenced in bulk, leaving chains unpaired.

Notes on the study in general: In VDJdb matching, anti-spike CD8 responses were favored while private and CD4 specificities went missing.

The V and J ends lost 5 bases and 8 bases, in that order; junction bases with no gene match: 4. The CDR3 runs 14 residues. Germline V gives CDR1 SQVTM, CDR2 ANQGSEA. Attached unique molecular identifiers marked individual cDNA molecules. Via MiXCR, TCRdb re-called the 5' RACE reads, giving one row per CDR3 protein. Among tens of thousands of distinct CDR3 sequences listed, roughly 10% were seen once. This sequence joins TRBV29-1 and TRBJ2-1; 15 nucleotides match TRBD2. This sequence was found in an adult who was a healthcare worker with PCR-confirmed SARS-CoV-2 infection or an uninfected control (not recorded which). Sequencing was carried out using whole blood. The CDR3 reads CSVRTSGGAHEQFF. The CDR3, as DNA: TGCAGCGTTAGGACTAGCGGGGGGGCCCATGAGCAGTTCTTC.